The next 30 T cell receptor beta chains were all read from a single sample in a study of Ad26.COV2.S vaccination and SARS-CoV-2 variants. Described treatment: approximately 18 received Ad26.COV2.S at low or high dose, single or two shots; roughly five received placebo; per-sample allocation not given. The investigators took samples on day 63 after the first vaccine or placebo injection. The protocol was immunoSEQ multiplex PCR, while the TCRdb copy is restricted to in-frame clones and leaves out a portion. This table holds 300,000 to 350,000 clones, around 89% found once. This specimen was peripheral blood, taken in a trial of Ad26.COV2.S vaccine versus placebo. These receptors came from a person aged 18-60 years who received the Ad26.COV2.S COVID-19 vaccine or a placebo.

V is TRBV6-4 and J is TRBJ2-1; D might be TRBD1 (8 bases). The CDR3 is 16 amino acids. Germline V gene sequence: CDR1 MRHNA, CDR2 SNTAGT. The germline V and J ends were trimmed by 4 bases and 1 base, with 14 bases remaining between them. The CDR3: CASSVQGEGSYNEQFF. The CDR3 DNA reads TGTGCCAGCAGTGTACAGGGGGAGGGGTCCTACAATGAGCAGTTCTTC.

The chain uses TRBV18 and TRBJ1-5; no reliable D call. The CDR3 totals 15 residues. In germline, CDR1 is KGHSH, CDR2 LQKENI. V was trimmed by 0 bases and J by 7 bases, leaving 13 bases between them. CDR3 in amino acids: CASSPPWREGQPQHF. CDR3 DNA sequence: TGTGCCAGCTCACCACCGTGGAGGGAGGGCCAGCCCCAGCATTTT.

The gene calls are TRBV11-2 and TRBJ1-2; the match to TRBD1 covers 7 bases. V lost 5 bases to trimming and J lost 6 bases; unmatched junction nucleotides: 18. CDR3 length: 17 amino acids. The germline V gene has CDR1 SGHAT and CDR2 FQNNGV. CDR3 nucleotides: TGTGCCAGCAGCCGGAGAACGGACAGGCATACCGAAAATGGCTACACCTTC. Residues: CASSRRTDRHTENGYTF.

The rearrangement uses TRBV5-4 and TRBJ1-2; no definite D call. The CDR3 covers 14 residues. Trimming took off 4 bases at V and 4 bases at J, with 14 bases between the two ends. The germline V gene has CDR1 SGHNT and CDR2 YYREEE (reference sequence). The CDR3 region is CASSGPAKFYGYTF. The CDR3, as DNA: TGTGCCAGCAGCGGGCCAGCTAAATTCTATGGCTACACCTTC. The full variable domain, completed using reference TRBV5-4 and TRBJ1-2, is ETGVTQSPTHLIKTRGQQVTLRCSSQSGHNTVSWYQQALGQGPQFIFQYYREEENGRGNFPPRFSGLQFPNYSSELNVNALELDDSALYLCASSGPAKFYGYTFGSGTRLTVV.

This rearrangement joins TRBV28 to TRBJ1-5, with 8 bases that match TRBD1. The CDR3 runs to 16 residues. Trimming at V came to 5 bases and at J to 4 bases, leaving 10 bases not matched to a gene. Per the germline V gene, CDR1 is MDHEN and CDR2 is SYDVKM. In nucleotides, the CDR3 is TGTGCCAGCAGTACCCGACAGGGGATGGGGAATCAGCCCCAGCATTTT. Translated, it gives CASSTRQGMGNQPQHF.

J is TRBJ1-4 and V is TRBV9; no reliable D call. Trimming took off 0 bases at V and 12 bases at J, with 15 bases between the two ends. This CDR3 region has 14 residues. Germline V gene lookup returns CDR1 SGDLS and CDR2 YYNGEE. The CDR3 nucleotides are TGTGCCAGCAGCGTAGTGCTTGGCGGAGGACAACTGTTTTTT. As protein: CASSVVLGGGQLFF.

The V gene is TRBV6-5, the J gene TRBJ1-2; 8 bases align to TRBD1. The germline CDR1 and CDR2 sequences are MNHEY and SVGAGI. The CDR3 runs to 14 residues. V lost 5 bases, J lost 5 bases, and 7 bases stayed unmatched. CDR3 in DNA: TGTGCCAGCAGTCGTTTGACAGGGGAGTATGGCTACACCTTC. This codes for CASSRLTGEYGYTF.

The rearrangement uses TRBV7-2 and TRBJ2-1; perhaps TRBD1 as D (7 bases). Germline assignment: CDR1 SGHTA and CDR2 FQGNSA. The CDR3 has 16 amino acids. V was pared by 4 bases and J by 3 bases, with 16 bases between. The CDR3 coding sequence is TGTGCCAGCAGCTCTGGAAACAGGGGAGGCTACAATGAGCAGTTCTTC. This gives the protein CASSSGNRGGYNEQFF.

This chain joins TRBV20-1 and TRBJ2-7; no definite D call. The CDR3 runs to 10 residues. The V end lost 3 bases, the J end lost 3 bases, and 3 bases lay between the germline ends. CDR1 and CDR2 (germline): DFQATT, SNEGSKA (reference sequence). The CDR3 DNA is TGCAGTGCTAGGGACTACGAGCAGTACTTC. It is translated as CSARDYEQYF.

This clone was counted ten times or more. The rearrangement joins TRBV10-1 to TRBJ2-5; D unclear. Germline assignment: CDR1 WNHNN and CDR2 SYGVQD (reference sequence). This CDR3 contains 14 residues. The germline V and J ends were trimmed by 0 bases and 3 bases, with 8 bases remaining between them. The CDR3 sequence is CASSESREKETQYF. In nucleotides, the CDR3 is TGCGCCAGCAGTGAGTCGAGAGAGAAAGAGACCCAGTACTTC.

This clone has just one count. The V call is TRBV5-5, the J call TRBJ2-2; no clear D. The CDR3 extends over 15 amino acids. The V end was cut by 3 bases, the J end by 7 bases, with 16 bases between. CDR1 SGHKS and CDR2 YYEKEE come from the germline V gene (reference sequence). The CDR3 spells CASSSLLERGGELFF. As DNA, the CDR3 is TGTGCCAGCAGCTCCCTCTTGGAGCGCGGCGGGGAGCTGTTTTTT.

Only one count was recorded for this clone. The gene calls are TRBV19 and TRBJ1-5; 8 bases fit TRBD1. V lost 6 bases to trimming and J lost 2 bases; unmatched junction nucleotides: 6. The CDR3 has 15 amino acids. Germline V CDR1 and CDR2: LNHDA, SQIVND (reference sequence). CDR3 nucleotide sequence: TGTGCCAGTAGGATCGGACAGGGTGGCAATCAGCCCCAGCATTTT. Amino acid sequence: CASRIGQGGNQPQHF. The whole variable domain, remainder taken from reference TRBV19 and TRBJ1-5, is DGGITQSPKYLFRKEGQNVTLSCEQNLNHDAMYWYRQDPGQGLRLIYYSQIVNDFQKGDIAEGYSVSREKKESFPLTVTSAQKNPTAFYLCASRIGQGGNQPQHFGDGTRLSIL.

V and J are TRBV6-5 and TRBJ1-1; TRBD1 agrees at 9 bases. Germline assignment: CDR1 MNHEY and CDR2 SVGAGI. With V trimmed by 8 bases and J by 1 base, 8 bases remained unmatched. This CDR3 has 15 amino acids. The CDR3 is CASGDRDIPNTEAFF. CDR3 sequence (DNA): TGTGCCAGCGGGGACAGGGATATACCGAACACTGAAGCTTTCTTT.

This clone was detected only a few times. CDR3 region: CASRAGQGNTEAFF. The CDR3 DNA follows: TGTGCCAGCAGAGCGGGACAGGGCAACACTGAAGCTTTCTTT. The chain links TRBV6-5 to TRBJ1-1; 9 bases fit TRBD1. Germline values: CDR1 MNHEY, CDR2 SVGAGI. Trimming cost V 6 bases and J 2 bases; bases outside gene matches: 4. The CDR3 covers 14 residues.

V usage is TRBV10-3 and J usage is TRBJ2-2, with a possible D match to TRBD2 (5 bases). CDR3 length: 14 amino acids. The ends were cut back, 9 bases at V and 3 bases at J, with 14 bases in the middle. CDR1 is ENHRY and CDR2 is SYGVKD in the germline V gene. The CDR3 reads CAIGSVGDTGELFF. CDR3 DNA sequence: TGTGCCATTGGATCGGTCGGGGACACCGGGGAGCTGTTTTTT.

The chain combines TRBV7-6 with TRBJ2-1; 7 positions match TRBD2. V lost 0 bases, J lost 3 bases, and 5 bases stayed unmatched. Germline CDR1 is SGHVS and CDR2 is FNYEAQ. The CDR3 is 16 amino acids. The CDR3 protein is CASSLASLANYNEQFF. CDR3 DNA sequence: TGTGCCAGCAGCTTAGCGTCACTAGCGAACTACAATGAGCAGTTCTTC.

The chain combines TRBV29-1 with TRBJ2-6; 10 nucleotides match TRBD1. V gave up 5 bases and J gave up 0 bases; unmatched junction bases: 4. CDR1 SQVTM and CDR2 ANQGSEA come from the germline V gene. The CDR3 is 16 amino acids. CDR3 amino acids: CSVRDRGVSGANVLTF. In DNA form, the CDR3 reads TGCAGCGTTAGGGACAGGGGCGTCTCTGGGGCCAACGTCCTGACTTTC.

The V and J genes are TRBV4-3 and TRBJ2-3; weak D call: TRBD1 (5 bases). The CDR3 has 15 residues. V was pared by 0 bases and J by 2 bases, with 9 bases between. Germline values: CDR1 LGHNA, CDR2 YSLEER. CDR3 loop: CASSQDGASTDTQYF. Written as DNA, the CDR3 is TGCGCCAGCAGCCAAGATGGGGCTTCCACAGATACGCAGTATTTT.

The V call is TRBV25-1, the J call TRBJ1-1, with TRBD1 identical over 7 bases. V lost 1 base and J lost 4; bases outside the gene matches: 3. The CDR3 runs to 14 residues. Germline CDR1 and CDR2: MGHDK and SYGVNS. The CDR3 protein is CASSEWGQSTEAFF. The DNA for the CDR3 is TGTGCCAGCAGTGAATGGGGACAGAGCACTGAAGCTTTCTTT. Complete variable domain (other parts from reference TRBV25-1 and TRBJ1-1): EADIYQTPRYLVIGTGKKITLECSQTMGHDKMYWYQQDPGMELHLIHYSYGVNSTEKGDLSSESTVSRIRTEHFPLTLESARPSHTSQYLCASSEWGQSTEAFFGQGTRLTVV.

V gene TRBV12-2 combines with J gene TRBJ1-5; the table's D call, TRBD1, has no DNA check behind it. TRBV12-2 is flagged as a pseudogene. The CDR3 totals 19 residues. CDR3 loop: CASRLVGQGRGYSNQPQHF. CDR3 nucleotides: TGTGCAAGTCGCTTAGTCGGACAGGGGAGGGGATATAGCAATCAGCCCCAGCATTTT.

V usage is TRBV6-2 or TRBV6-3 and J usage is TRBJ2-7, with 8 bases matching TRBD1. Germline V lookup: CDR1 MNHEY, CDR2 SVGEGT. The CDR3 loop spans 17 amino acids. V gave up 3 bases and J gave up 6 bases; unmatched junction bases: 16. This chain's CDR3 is CASSYGPQGQGAVEQYF. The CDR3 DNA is TGTGCCAGCAGTTATGGTCCCCAGGGCCAGGGGGCGGTCGAGCAGTACTTC.

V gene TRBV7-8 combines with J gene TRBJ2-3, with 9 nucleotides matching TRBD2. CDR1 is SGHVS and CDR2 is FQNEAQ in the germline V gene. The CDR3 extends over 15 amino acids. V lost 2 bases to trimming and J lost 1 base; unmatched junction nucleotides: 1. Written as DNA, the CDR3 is TGTGCCAGCAGCTTAAGACTAGCGGGCACAGATACGCAGTATTTT. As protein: CASSLRLAGTDTQYF.

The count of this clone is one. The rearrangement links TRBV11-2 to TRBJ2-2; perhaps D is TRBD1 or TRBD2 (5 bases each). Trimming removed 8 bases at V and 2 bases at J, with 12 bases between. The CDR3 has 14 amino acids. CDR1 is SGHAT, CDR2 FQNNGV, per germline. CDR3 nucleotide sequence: TGTGCCAGCTCCGGGGCGGTAAACACCGGGGAGCTGTTTTTT. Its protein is CASSGAVNTGELFF. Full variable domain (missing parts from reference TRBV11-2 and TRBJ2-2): EAGVAQSPRYKIIEKRQSVAFWCNPISGHATLYWYQQILGQGPKLLIQFQNNGVVDDSQLPKDRFSAERLKGVDSTLKIQPAKLEDSAVYLCASSGAVNTGELFFGEGSRLTVL.

The chain's CDR3 is CASSLVEGGRLAFF. The CDR3 coding sequence is TGTGCCAGCAGCTTGGTGGAAGGTGGACGGCTGGCTTTCTTT. The chain uses TRBV5-4 and TRBJ1-1; no clear D. V lost 0 bases, J lost 11 bases, and 17 bases lay in between. In germline, CDR1 is SGHNT, CDR2 YYREEE (reference sequence). CDR3 length: 14 amino acids.

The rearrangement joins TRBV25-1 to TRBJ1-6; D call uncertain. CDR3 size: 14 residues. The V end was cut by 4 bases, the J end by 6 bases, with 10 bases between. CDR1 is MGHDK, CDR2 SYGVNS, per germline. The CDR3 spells CASSGPLVNSPLHF. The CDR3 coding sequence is TGTGCCAGCAGTGGACCGCTTGTTAATTCACCCCTCCACTTT.

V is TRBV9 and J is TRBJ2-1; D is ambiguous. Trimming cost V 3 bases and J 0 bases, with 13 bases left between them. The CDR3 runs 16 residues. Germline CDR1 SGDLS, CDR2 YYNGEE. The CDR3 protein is CASSGGSKSSYNEQFF. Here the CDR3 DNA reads TGTGCCAGCAGCGGAGGAAGCAAGAGCTCCTACAATGAGCAGTTCTTC.

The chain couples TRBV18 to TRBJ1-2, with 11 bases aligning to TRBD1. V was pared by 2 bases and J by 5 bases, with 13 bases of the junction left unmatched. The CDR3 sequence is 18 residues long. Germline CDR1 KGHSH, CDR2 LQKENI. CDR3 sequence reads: CASSPSSLGQGAVYGYTF. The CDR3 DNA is TGTGCCAGCTCACCATCATCTCTAGGACAGGGGGCTGTATATGGCTACACCTTC. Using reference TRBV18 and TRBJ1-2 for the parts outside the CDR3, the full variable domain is NAGVMQNPRHLVRRRGQEARLRCSPMKGHSHVYWYRQLPEEGLKFMVYLQKENIIDESGMPKERFSAEFPKEGPSILRIQQVVRGDSAAYFCASSPSSLGQGAVYGYTFGSGTRLTVV.

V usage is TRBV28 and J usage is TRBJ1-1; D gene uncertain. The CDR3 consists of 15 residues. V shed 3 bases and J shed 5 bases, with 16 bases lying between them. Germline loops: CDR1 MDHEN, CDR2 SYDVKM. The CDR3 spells CASSFSGLARTEAFF. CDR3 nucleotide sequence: TGTGCCAGCAGTTTTAGCGGCCTGGCTAGGACTGAAGCTTTCTTT.

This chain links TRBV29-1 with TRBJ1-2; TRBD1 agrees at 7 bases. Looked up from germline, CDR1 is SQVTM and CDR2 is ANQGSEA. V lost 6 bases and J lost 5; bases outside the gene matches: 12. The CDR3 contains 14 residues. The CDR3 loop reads CSVMTGTATYGYTF. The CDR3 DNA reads TGCAGCGTCATGACCGGGACAGCAACGTATGGCTACACCTTC.

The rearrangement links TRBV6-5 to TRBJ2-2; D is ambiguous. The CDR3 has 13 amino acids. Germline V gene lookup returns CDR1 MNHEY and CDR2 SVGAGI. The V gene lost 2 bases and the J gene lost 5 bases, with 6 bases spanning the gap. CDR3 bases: TGTGCCAGCAGTTACACTGAGACCGGGGAGCTGTTTTTT. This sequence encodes CASSYTETGELFF.